This TCR beta chain was observed in a study of cytomegalovirus exposure and HLA in healthy donors. Study results and limitations: In a later analysis, DRB1 alleles had the most associated TCRs; HLA-C alleles the fewest.

Details on this clone: Its antigen is unidentified.

From germline, CDR1 is MNHEY and CDR2 SVGAGI. Trimming took 6 bases from V and 2 from J, leaving 7 bases between them. The CDR3 consists of 12 residues. PCR involved 60 Vbeta and 13 Jbeta primers. Assay used: immunoSEQ multiplex PCR; TCRdb lists only in-frame clones, some missing. This table has 200,000 to 300,000 clones, 75% to 85% appearing once. Material for sequencing was PBMCs. The receptor comes from a woman aged 55-70 years in good health and CMV-seropositive. This sequence joins TRBV6-5 and TRBJ1-1; no reliable D call. This chain's CDR3 is CASRRTNTEAFF. DNA of the CDR3: TGTGCCAGCAGACGGACTAACACTGAAGCTTTCTTT.